The sequence of this T cell receptor beta chain was determined in a study of T cell changes during pregnancy in multiple sclerosis (dated by TCRdb to between 2018 and 2021). Looking at the study overall: The study looked at changes in the T cell repertoire across pregnancy in women with multiple sclerosis.

Of note for this clone: Its antigen is still unknown. Within one base of it there is no much larger clone, and no base qualities were kept.

Library method: the immunoSEQ multiplex PCR assay. Sourced from immuneACCESS, this table was stored by TCRdb with only in-frame sequences that have V and J called. A share of the clones is absent; for the studies checked, an unresolved V gene accounts for under half, and the remainder has no known explanation. The sample yields over 35,000 clones; approximately 92% were counted once. About an eighth of the sample rests with the top ten. The cysteine opens and the phenylalanine closes a CDR3 of 15 amino acids. Only the CDR3 DNA is retained, 45 bases long and in frame from the first base. Ends trimmed: V by 7 bases, J by 3 bases; bases unmatched to a gene: 11. Sequences LNHDA (CDR1) and SQIVND (CDR2) are obtained from the germline V gene (reference sequence).

Sequencing used CD8+ T cells from peripheral blood mononuclear cells, obtained in the first trimester of pregnancy. This TCR came from a female donor with multiple sclerosis, enrolled in a pregnancy study. The chain uses TRBV19 and TRBJ2-7; a stretch of 8 junction bases matches TRBD2. The DNA sequence is as follows: TGTGCCAGTATGACCTCGGGGGGGGGCCTCTACGAGCAGTACTTC. It is translated as CASMTSGGGLYEQYF.